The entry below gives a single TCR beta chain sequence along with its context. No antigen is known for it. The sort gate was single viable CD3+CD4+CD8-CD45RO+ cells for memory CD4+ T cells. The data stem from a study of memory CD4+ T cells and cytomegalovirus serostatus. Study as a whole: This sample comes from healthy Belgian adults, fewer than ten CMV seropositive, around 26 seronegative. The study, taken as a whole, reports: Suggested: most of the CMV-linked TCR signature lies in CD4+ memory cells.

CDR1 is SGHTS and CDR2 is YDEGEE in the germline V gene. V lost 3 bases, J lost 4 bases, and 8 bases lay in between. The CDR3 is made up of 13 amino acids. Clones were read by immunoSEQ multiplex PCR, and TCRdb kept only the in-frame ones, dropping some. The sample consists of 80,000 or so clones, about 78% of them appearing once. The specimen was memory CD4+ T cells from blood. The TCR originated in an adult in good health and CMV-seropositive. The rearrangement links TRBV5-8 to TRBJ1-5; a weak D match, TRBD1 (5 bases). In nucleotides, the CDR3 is TGTGCCAGCAGCTGGGGGTATAATCAGCCCCAGCATTTT. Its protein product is CASSWGYNQPQHF.